The entry that follows covers one T cell receptor (beta chain) sequence. Using unique molecular identifiers, the investigators prepared the TCRbeta library. TCRdb reanalysed the PCR reads using MiXCR and keeps one entry per CDR3 protein. The sample carries some 390,000 distinct CDR3 sequences, just over 20% recorded once. This specimen comes from a study of T-cell reconstitution after alpha-beta-depleted transplantation in children. The V gene's germline CDR1 is MNHNY and CDR2 SVGAGI (reference sequence). Unmatched junction bases numbered 0, after V lost 8 bases and J lost 5 bases. The CDR3 runs 11 residues.

V and J are TRBV6-6 and TRBJ2-5; 9 nucleotides match TRBD2. Sequences were derived from PBMCs from the stem cell graft donor, sampled from the stem cell graft. The clonotype was recovered from a human donor who donated a stem cell graft to a child with acute myeloid leukemia. The CDR3 here is CASGLAETQYF. The CDR3, as DNA: TGTGCCAGCGGACTAGCGGAGACCCAGTACTTC.